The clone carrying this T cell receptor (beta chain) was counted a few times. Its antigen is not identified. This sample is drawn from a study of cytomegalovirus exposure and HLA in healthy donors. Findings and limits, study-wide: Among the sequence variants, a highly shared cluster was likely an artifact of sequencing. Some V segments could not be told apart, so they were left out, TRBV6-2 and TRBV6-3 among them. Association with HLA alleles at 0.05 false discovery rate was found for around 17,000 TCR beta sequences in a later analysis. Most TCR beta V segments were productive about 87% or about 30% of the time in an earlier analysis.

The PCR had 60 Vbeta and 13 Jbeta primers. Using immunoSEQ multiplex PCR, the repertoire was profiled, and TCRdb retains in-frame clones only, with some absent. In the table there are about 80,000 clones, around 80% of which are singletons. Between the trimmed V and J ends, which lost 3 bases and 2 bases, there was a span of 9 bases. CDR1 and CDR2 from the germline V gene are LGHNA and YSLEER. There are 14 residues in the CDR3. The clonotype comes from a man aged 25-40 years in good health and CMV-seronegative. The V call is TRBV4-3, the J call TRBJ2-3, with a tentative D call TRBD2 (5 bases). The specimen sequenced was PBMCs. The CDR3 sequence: CASSHGVSTDTQYF. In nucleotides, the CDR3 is TGCGCCAGCAGCCACGGGGTTTCCACAGATACGCAGTATTTT.